The 16 T cell receptor beta chains listed next were all sequenced from one sample in a study of blood T cell repertoires in COVID-19. Method: immunoSEQ multiplex PCR; TCRdb's copy keeps in-frame clones and lacks some. This table holds 300,000 to 400,000 clones, around nine tenths found once. The source material was PBMCs or T cells enriched from blood (not recorded which). Receptors were obtained from a woman aged 25 to 39 with acute COVID-19.

The rearrangement joins TRBV6-1 to TRBJ1-1; 10 nucleotides align to TRBD1. The germline V gene encodes CDR1 MNHNS and CDR2 SASEGT. Trimming removed 3 bases from V and 5 bases from J; junction bases left unmatched: 6. The CDR3 length is 15 residues. The CDR3 reads CASSDRDRGRTEAFF. In DNA, the CDR3 is TGTGCCAGCAGTGACCGGGACAGGGGACGGACTGAAGCTTTCTTT.

The V and J genes are TRBV2 and TRBJ2-4; 9 nucleotides line up with TRBD1. Germline values: CDR1 SNHLY, CDR2 FYNNEI. V was pared by 6 bases and J by 0 bases, with 6 bases of the junction left unmatched. The CDR3 has 16 amino acids. The DNA of the CDR3 is TGTGCCAGCAGAGGACAGGGGCGTCTAGCCAAAAACATTCAGTACTTC. Its translation: CASRGQGRLAKNIQYF.

This clone showed up just a few times. The chain carries TRBV24-1 and TRBJ2-6, with a possible D match to TRBD1 (6 bases). The CDR3 consists of 14 residues. Germline CDR1 is KGHDR and CDR2 is SFDVKD. The V end lost 5 bases, the J end lost 4 bases, and 8 bases lay between the germline ends. The CDR3 here is CATSAGAGANVLTF. The DNA of the CDR3 is TGTGCCACCAGTGCAGGGGCCGGGGCCAACGTCCTGACTTTC.

There are a few counts of this clone. The rearrangement joins TRBV29-1 to TRBJ1-1; TRBD1 aligns across 9 bases. There are 13 residues in the CDR3. Trimming cost V 6 bases and J 0 bases; bases outside gene matches: 2. The germline V gene encodes CDR1 SQVTM and CDR2 ANQGSEA. CDR3 in amino acids: CSVGTGMNTEAFF. The CDR3 DNA reads as TGCAGCGTCGGGACAGGGATGAACACTGAAGCTTTCTTT.

V is TRBV6-2 or TRBV6-3 and J is TRBJ2-6, with 7 bases matching TRBD1. This CDR3 region has 19 residues. Trimming at V came to 3 bases and at J to 0 bases, leaving 11 bases not matched to a gene. CDR1 and CDR2 (germline): MNHEY, SVGEGT. The CDR3 nucleotides are TGTGCCAGCAGTTATTTTCCGGGACAGTACCCCTCTGGGGCCAACGTCCTGACTTTC. It is translated as CASSYFPGQYPSGANVLTF.

This chain uses TRBV19 with TRBJ1-5, with a possible D match to TRBD1 (5 bases). CDR1 and CDR2 (germline): LNHDA, SQIVND (reference sequence). This CDR3 has 15 amino acids. V was clipped by 4 bases and J by 0 bases, with 10 bases between them. For the CDR3, the DNA is TGTGCCAGTAGTACGGGGGAGTATAGCAATCAGCCCCAGCATTTT. Translation: CASSTGEYSNQPQHF.

The rearrangement joins TRBV18 to TRBJ1-2; D remains unclear. Germline V gene sequence: CDR1 KGHSH, CDR2 LQKENI. Trimming shortened V by 6 bases and J by 6 bases, and 17 bases separated the two germline ends. CDR3 size: 14 residues. CDR3 sequence: CASSGPTVPHGYTF. The CDR3 DNA is TGTGCCAGCTCCGGTCCCACCGTACCCCATGGCTACACCTTC.

This chain connects TRBV7-9 to TRBJ2-1; 12 nucleotides match TRBD2. The CDR3 covers 15 residues. V lost 6 bases, J lost 7 bases, and 7 bases stayed unmatched. CDR1 and CDR2 (germline): SEHNR, FQNEAQ (reference sequence). The CDR3 protein is CASRSSGGAINEQFF. The CDR3 DNA is TGTGCCAGCAGATCTAGCGGGGGGGCAATTAATGAGCAGTTCTTC.

The chain recombines TRBV9 with TRBJ1-3, with D unclear. The CDR3 length is 16 residues. Trimming cost V 0 bases and J 4 bases, with 14 bases left between them. CDR1 is SGDLS and CDR2 is YYNGEE in the germline V gene. The CDR3 coding sequence is TGTGCCAGCAGCGTAGGGGGAGAGGGCGGCGGAAACACCATATATTTT. Translation: CASSVGGEGGGNTIYF.

This chain joins TRBV24-1 and TRBJ1-1, with 7 nucleotides matching TRBD1. V gave up 4 bases and J gave up 5 bases; unmatched junction bases: 3. The germline gives CDR1 KGHDR, CDR2 SFDVKD. This CDR3 is built from 13 residues. The CDR3 coding sequence is TGTGCCACCAGTGAATCCAGGGGGACTGAAGCTTTCTTT. Amino acid sequence: CATSESRGTEAFF.

The rearrangement joins TRBV18 to TRBJ1-2; no reliable D call. Germline V gene sequence: CDR1 KGHSH, CDR2 LQKENI. With 3 bases removed from V and 4 bases from J, the gap between germline ends came to 18 bases. The CDR3 is 16 residues long. CDR3 DNA sequence: TGTGCCAGCTCACCGACAAGCATGGTCAGAGTCTATGGCTACACCTTC. Its protein is CASSPTSMVRVYGYTF. Filled out from reference TRBV18 and TRBJ1-2, the complete variable domain reads NAGVMQNPRHLVRRRGQEARLRCSPMKGHSHVYWYRQLPEEGLKFMVYLQKENIIDESGMPKERFSAEFPKEGPSILRIQQVVRGDSAAYFCASSPTSMVRVYGYTFGSGTRLTVV.

This chain links TRBV19 with TRBJ1-3; 9 nucleotides line up with TRBD1. CDR3 length equals 16 residues. Germline V gene sequence: CDR1 LNHDA, CDR2 SQIVND (reference sequence). After removal of 6 bases from V and 0 bases from J, the junction contained 6 bases not matched to a gene. CDR3 nucleotide sequence: TGTGCCAGTAGCCCCACAGGGGGCGCCTCTGGAAACACCATATATTTT. Translation gives CASSPTGGASGNTIYF.

The chain uses TRBV29-1 and TRBJ1-2, with D possibly TRBD1 on 6 matching bases. The CDR3 has 14 amino acids. In germline, CDR1 is SQVTM, CDR2 ANQGSEA. Trimming took off 1 base at V and 1 base at J, with 10 bases between the two ends. The CDR3 nucleotides are TGCAGCGTTGAAGGCAGGGGAATTAACTATGGCTACACCTTC. Protein sequence: CSVEGRGINYGYTF. The variable domain in full, completed from reference TRBV29-1 and TRBJ1-2, reads SAVISQKPSRDICQRGTSLTIQCQVDSQVTMMFWYRQQPGQSLTLIATANQGSEATYESGFVIDKFPISRPNLTFSTLTVSNMSPEDSSIYLCSVEGRGINYGYTFGSGTRLTVV.

This clone was seen only a few times. This chain joins TRBV10-2 and TRBJ2-5; tentatively, D is TRBD2 (6 bases). The CDR3 contains 14 residues. V was pared by 7 bases and J by 3 bases, with 15 bases between. Germline lookup yields CDR1 WSHSY and CDR2 SAAADI. The CDR3 protein is CASNFAGGKETQYF. Here the CDR3 DNA reads TGCGCCAGCAATTTCGCGGGCGGGAAAGAGACCCAGTACTTC.

The chain recombines TRBV7-2 with TRBJ2-1; no firm D call. CDR1 SGHTA and CDR2 FQGNSA come from the germline V gene. Trimming removed 1 base at V and 0 bases at J, with 10 bases between. CDR3 length equals 16 residues. CDR3 loop: CASSLGHSVSYNEQFF. CDR3 in DNA: TGTGCCAGCAGCTTAGGCCACAGTGTCTCCTACAATGAGCAGTTCTTC.

The V gene is TRBV30, the J gene TRBJ2-7; maybe TRBD2 (6 bases). V lost 1 base and J lost 6, with 10 bases in between. This CDR3 comprises 12 residues. The germline gives CDR1 GTSNPN, CDR2 SVGIG (reference sequence). This CDR3 is CAWSGRVLEQYF. For the CDR3, the DNA is TGTGCCTGGAGTGGGAGGGTGCTCGAGCAGTACTTC.